This T cell receptor beta chain was observed in a study of T cells after yellow fever vaccination. Notes on the study in general: Post-booster samples contained most primary-vaccination clones (around 96% CD4, around 90% CD8).

TCRdb re-derived calls from the 5' RACE reads in MiXCR, one entry per CDR3 protein. This table has some 110,000 distinct CDR3 sequences, 6.5% to 9% appearing once. From germline, CDR1 is GTSNPN and CDR2 SVGIG (reference sequence). Trimming pared 0 bases from V and 5 bases from J, leaving 10 bases between. This CDR3 is 13 amino acids long. Points on this clonotype: Its matching antigen is unknown.

Here the sequenced sample was CD8+ T cells sorted from PBMCs, taken 45 days after the yellow fever booster vaccination. This TCR derives from a man between 25 and 39 years old who received the YFV17D yellow fever vaccine. The chain combines TRBV30 with TRBJ1-1; the D gene is possibly TRBD1 (5 bases). The CDR3 coding sequence is TGTGCCTGGAGTGTTGGGGGTTGGACTGAAGCTTTCTTT. Translating gives CAWSVGGWTEAFF. Full variable domain (rest looked up from reference TRBV30 and TRBJ1-1): SQTIHQWPATLVQPVGSPLSLECTVEGTSNPNLYWYRQAAGRGLQLLFYSVGIGQISSEVPQNLSASRPQDRQFILSSKKLLLSDSGFYLCAWSVGGWTEAFFGQGTRLTVV.